A single sample is the source of the 4 T cell receptor beta chains below, sequenced in a study of cytomegalovirus exposure and HLA in healthy donors. Both 60 Vbeta primers and 13 Jbeta primers went into the PCR. Measured with immunoSEQ multiplex PCR; TCRdb has only the in-frame clones, and not every one. The sample lists hundreds of thousands of clones; 65% to 85% were seen once. The sample taken for sequencing was PBMCs. The receptors come from a boy between 2 and 10 years old in good health and CMV-seronegative.

The chain is built from TRBV10-3 and TRBJ2-7; TRBD2 matches at 9 bases. From germline, CDR1 is ENHRY and CDR2 SYGVKD. The CDR3 is 13 amino acids. The trim removed 4 bases at V and 6 bases at J, leaving 4 bases unmatched. The CDR3 nucleotides are TGTGCCATCAGTGGCGGGAGGGCGGGCGAGCAGTACTTC. Amino acid sequence: CAISGGRAGEQYF.

The chain carries TRBV5-1 and TRBJ2-5, with no clear D. The CDR3 is 14 amino acids. The germline gives CDR1 SGHRS, CDR2 YFSETQ. V was shortened by 0 bases and J by 2 bases, with 8 bases between the two germline ends. CDR3 region: CASSLGAAQETQYF. The CDR3 bases are TGCGCCAGCAGCTTGGGGGCAGCTCAAGAGACCCAGTACTTC.

V usage is TRBV9 and J usage is TRBJ2-2, with D tentatively TRBD2 (5 bases). The CDR3 has 15 amino acids. Trimming removed 2 bases at V and 1 base at J, with 9 bases between. Germline lookup yields CDR1 SGDLS and CDR2 YYNGEE. The CDR3 sequence: CASSVGSGNTGELFF. CDR3 DNA sequence: TGTGCCAGCAGCGTGGGGAGTGGGAACACCGGGGAGCTGTTTTTT.

V and J are TRBV20-1 and TRBJ1-1; a possible D gene is TRBD1 (5 bases). The CDR3 is 11 residues long. Deletions cut 4 bases from V and 4 bases from J, with 7 bases between. The germline V gene encodes CDR1 DFQATT and CDR2 SNEGSKA (reference sequence). This CDR3 reads CSAIDSTEAFF. CDR3 DNA sequence: TGCAGTGCTATTGACAGCACTGAAGCTTTCTTT.